The 11 T cell receptor beta chains below all came from one sample that was sequenced in a study of CD8 T cells in Susac syndrome. A quantity of about 0.5 to 1 ug RNA underwent reverse transcription using random hexamers. Each CDR3 protein is one row after TCRdb ran MiXCR on the immunoSEQ multiplex PCR reads. The repertoire holds tens of thousands of distinct CDR3 sequences, with 93% as singletons. Specimen: CD8+ T cells from PBMCs. The receptors here all came from a human donor with multiple sclerosis.

The rearrangement joins TRBV5-4 to TRBJ2-5; 7 bases are shared with TRBD1. CDR1 and CDR2 from the germline V gene are SGHNT and YYREEE (reference sequence). The V segment lost 4 bases and the J segment 5 bases; nucleotides outside the gene matches: 8. The CDR3 is 14 residues long. The CDR3 DNA sequence: TGTGCCAGCAGCGGAGACAGGGATTTGGAGACCCAGTACTTC. The encoded protein is CASSGDRDLETQYF.

This clonotype was counted a single time. V usage is TRBV12-2 and J usage is TRBJ1-4; TRBD1 is the table's D call, not checked against the DNA. TRBV12-2 is a pseudogene segment. The CDR3 covers 15 residues. CDR3 sequence reads: CASRSHRATNEKLFF. The CDR3 nucleotides read TGTGCAAGTCGGTCCCACAGGGCAACTAATGAAAAACTGTTTTTT.

The chain links TRBV5-5 to TRBJ2-4; D remains ambiguous. The germline CDR1 and CDR2 sequences are SGHKS and YYEKEE (reference sequence). Trimming cost V 0 bases and J 0 bases, with 16 bases left between them. This CDR3 spans 18 amino acids. DNA for the CDR3: TGTGCCAGCAGCTTGGCCGTTGAGGACCGCGTAGCCAAAAACATTCAGTACTTC. This sequence encodes CASSLAVEDRVAKNIQYF. Filled out from reference TRBV5-5 and TRBJ2-4, the complete variable domain reads DAGVTQSPTHLIKTRGQQVTLRCSPISGHKSVSWYQQVLGQGPQFIFQYYEKEERGRGNFPDRFSARQFPNYSSELNVNALLLGDSALYLCASSLAVEDRVAKNIQYFGAGTRLSVL.

The rearrangement uses TRBV7-9 and TRBJ2-5, with D possibly TRBD2 on 5 matching bases. V was shortened by 3 bases and J by 5 bases, with 22 bases between the two germline ends. Germline CDR1 is SEHNR and CDR2 is FQNEAQ (reference sequence). The CDR3 has 17 amino acids. The DNA of the CDR3 is TGTGCCAGCAGCTTCATCGCGGCCAAGAAGGGCGGGGAGACCCAGTACTTC. As protein: CASSFIAAKKGGETQYF.

The V and J genes are TRBV23-1 and TRBJ1-1; D call uncertain. TRBV23-1 is labeled an ORF, and its function is uncertain. V lost 8 bases to trimming and J lost 0 bases, with 4 bases between them. The CDR3 extends over 11 amino acids. CDR3 sequence: CASLLNTEAFF. The CDR3, as DNA: TGCGCCAGCCTGTTGAACACTGAAGCTTTCTTT.

The V and J genes are TRBV27 and TRBJ2-7; D not resolved. The ends were cut back, 1 base at V and 5 bases at J, with 15 bases in the middle. CDR1 and CDR2 from the germline V gene are MNHEY and SMNVEV (reference sequence). The CDR3 spans 15 residues. CDR3 nucleotide sequence: TGTGCCAGCAGTTTATGGCGGCCCACAGTCAACGAGCAGTACTTC. Its protein product is CASSLWRPTVNEQYF.

This clonotype has only one observation. The CDR3 bases are TGCGCCAGCAGCTTTACCGGGACAGGGGAAAACTATGGCTACACCTTC. It specifies CASSFTGTGENYGYTF. This rearrangement joins TRBV5-1 to TRBJ1-2; TRBD1 aligns across 10 bases. The J segment lost 2 bases and the V segment lost 2 bases, leaving 6 bases of the junction unmatched. This CDR3 is built from 16 residues. The germline CDR1 and CDR2 sequences are SGHRS and YFSETQ.

The chain employs TRBV9 and TRBJ2-7, with D hard to call. This CDR3 has 13 residues. V was cut by 3 bases and J by 6 bases, with 13 bases left in between. The germline gives CDR1 SGDLS, CDR2 YYNGEE. CDR3 coding DNA: TGTGCCAGCAGCGCGCCGATTTCACTCGAGCAGTACTTC. Translated: CASSAPISLEQYF.

The V call is TRBV23-1, the J call TRBJ1-3, with D possibly matching TRBD1 (6 bases). TRBV23-1 is an open reading frame whose function is uncertain. This CDR3 is 17 amino acids long. Trimming removed 9 bases from V and 0 bases from J, with 21 bases in between. CDR3 DNA sequence: TGCGCCAGTTTCGGCGGGGGCCGTTGGTCCTCTGGAAACACCATATATTTT. Amino acid sequence: CASFGGGRWSSGNTIYF.

J is TRBJ2-2 and V is TRBV7-9; the match to TRBD1 covers 9 bases. CDR1 and CDR2 (germline): SEHNR, FQNEAQ (reference sequence). Trimming cost V 3 bases and J 7 bases; bases outside gene matches: 6. This CDR3 comprises 15 residues. CDR3: CASSFGQGFIGELFF. CDR3 DNA: TGTGCCAGCAGCTTTGGACAGGGGTTTATCGGGGAGCTGTTTTTT. The complete variable domain, with remaining parts taken from reference TRBV7-9 and TRBJ2-2, reads DTGVSQNPRHKITKRGQNVTFRCDPISEHNRLYWYRQTLGQGPEFLTYFQNEAQLEKSRLLSDRFSAERPKGSFSTLEIQRTEQGDSAMYLCASSFGQGFIGELFFGEGSRLTVL.

The chain is built from TRBV20-1 and TRBJ2-3, with 7 bases lining up with TRBD2. The V gene end was trimmed by 0 bases and the J gene end by 0 bases; junction bases not matched to a gene: 6. The CDR3 spans 16 residues. Germline V gene data show CDR1 as DFQATT and CDR2 as SNEGSKA (reference sequence). CDR3 coding DNA: TGCAGTGCTAGAGATCGGACTAGACCTAGCACAGATACGCAGTATTTT. This codes for CSARDRTRPSTDTQYF.